The 4 T cell receptor beta chains below were found in one sample sequenced in a study of Ad26.COV2.S vaccination and SARS-CoV-2 variants. Treatment specified: roughly 19 received Ad26.COV2.S at low or high dose, single or two shots; about 5 received placebo; per-sample allocation not given. Collection of the samples took place on day 63 after the first injection of vaccine or placebo. Libraries were prepared by immunoSEQ multiplex PCR; TCRdb keeps only in-frame clonotypes and omits some of them. Of a few hundred thousand clones listed, around 90% are singletons. The source material was peripheral blood, sampled in a trial of Ad26.COV2.S vaccine versus placebo. The receptors originated from a person between 18 and 59 years old who received the Ad26.COV2.S COVID-19 vaccine or a placebo.

This chain connects TRBV12-5 to TRBJ1-2, with 12 positions matching TRBD1. V shed 0 bases and J 6 bases; nucleotides not matched to a gene: 5. CDR3 length equals 16 residues. Germline assignment: CDR1 LGHNT and CDR2 FRNRAP. CDR3 sequence (DNA): TGTGCTAGTGGTTTGGTACAAGGGACAGGGGGCCATGGCTACACCTTC. This translates into CASGLVQGTGGHGYTF.

This chain uses TRBV4-1 with TRBJ2-7; D may be TRBD1 (6 bases). The CDR3 spans 16 residues. V was cut by 7 bases and J by 1 base, with 20 bases left in between. Germline loops: CDR1 MGHRA, CDR2 YSYEKL. The CDR3 loop is CASNRQPRDMSYEQYF. CDR3 DNA sequence: TGCGCCAGCAACCGACAGCCCCGGGACATGTCCTACGAGCAGTACTTC.

The chain uses TRBV3-1 (or the pseudogene TRBV3-2) and TRBJ2-5; D ambiguous. V was shortened by 1 base and J by 1 base, with 4 bases between the two germline ends. This CDR3 contains 13 residues. Germline V gene lookup returns CDR1 LGHDT and CDR2 YNNKEL (reference sequence). The CDR3 sequence is CASSQGAQETQYF. The CDR3 DNA reads TGTGCCAGCAGCCAAGGCGCCCAAGAGACCCAGTACTTC.

As for this clone: Other DNA sequences in this sample translate to the same CDR3. The chain employs TRBV15 and TRBJ1-1; a possible D gene is TRBD1 (6 bases). Trimming cost V 3 bases and J 3 bases, with 8 bases left between them. The CDR3 consists of 13 residues. CDR1 LNHNV and CDR2 YYDKDF come from the germline V gene (reference sequence). CDR3 nucleotide sequence: TGTGCCACCAGCAGGGACAGTGACACTGAAGCTTTCTTT. Amino acids: CATSRDSDTEAFF.